The T cell receptor beta chain under discussion was sequenced for a study of cytotoxic CD8 clonotypes in ibrutinib-treated CLL. At the level of the study: Productive templates per sample averaged approximately 250,000; productive rearrangements, 94,082. Whole-study results and caveats: Shared public clonotypes were rare, and on treatment they either got smaller or stayed the same. Baseline-level clonality went beyond age-matched healthy donors and moved in step with circulating CD8+ T-cell counts.

This CDR3 contains 16 residues. Looked up from germline, CDR1 is SGHTA and CDR2 is FQGTGA. V dropped 5 bases and J dropped 1; count of bases not matched to a gene: 8. As concerns this clone: Its antigen is undetermined.

Frozen PBMC stocks contributed around 2 micrograms of genomic DNA to the TCR beta libraries. Clones were read by immunoSEQ multiplex PCR, and TCRdb kept only the in-frame ones, dropping some. This table holds more than 7,500 clones, roughly three quarters found once. The source was PBMCs, collected before ibrutinib treatment. The chain uses TRBV7-3 and TRBJ1-1, with 9 bases aligning to TRBD1. This clonotype was sampled from a human donor with chronic lymphocytic leukemia. The CDR3 DNA reads as TGTGCCAGCAGCATAGACAGGGGGTGGCAGAACACTGAAGCTTTCTTT. Its protein is CASSIDRGWQNTEAFF.